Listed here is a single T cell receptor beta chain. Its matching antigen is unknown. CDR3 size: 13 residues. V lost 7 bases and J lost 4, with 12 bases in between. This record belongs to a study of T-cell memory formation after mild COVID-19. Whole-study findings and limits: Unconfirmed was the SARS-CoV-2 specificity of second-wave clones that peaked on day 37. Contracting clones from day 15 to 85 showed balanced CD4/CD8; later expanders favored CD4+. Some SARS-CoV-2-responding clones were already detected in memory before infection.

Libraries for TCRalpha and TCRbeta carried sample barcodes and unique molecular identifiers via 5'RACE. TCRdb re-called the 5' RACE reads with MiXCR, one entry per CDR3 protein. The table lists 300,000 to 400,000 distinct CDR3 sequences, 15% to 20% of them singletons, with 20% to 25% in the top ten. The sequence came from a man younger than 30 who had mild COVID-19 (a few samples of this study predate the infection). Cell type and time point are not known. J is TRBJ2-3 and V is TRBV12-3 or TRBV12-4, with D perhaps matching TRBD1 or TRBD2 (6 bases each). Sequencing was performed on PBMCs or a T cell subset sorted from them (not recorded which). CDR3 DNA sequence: TGTGCCAGCATCAAGGGGGGCGCAGATACGCAGTATTTT. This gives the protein CASIKGGADTQYF.